Below, 9 T cell receptor beta chains from the same sample are listed, as sequenced in a study of T-cell memory formation after mild COVID-19. TCRdb re-analysed the 5' RACE reads in MiXCR, keeping a single row per CDR3 protein. The data hold about 150,000 distinct CDR3 sequences, with roughly a quarter observed a single time. Sequencing was carried out using PBMCs or a T cell subset sorted from them (not recorded which). The receptors come from an adult woman who had mild COVID-19 (a few samples of this study predate the infection). Cell type and time point are not known.

This clonotype appeared a few times. The V gene is TRBV12-3 or TRBV12-4, the J gene TRBJ1-6; TRBD1 might be the D (5 bases). V lost 4 bases and J 9 bases, leaving 10 bases between the germline ends. There are 13 residues in the CDR3. CDR3 protein: CASSWQGGSPLHF. In DNA form, the CDR3 reads TGTGCCAGCAGTTGGCAGGGCGGTTCACCCCTCCACTTT.

This clonotype occurred a few times. The V gene is TRBV5-6, the J gene TRBJ2-7; no clear D. Trimming took off 0 bases at V and 3 bases at J, with 7 bases between the two ends. The germline CDR1 and CDR2 sequences are SGHDT and YYEEEE. The CDR3 loop spans 13 amino acids. CDR3 loop: CASSLGVFYEQYF. The CDR3 DNA is TGTGCCAGCAGCTTGGGCGTTTTCTACGAGCAGTACTTC.

The chain has TRBV4-2 and TRBJ1-2; tentative D call: TRBD1 (5 bases). The ends were cut back, 2 bases at V and 0 bases at J, with 10 bases in the middle. Germline CDR1 LGHNA, CDR2 YNFKEQ. This CDR3 has 15 residues. The DNA for the CDR3 is TGTGCCAGCAGCCAACCAGGGAACTCTAACTATGGCTACACCTTC. This encodes CASSQPGNSNYGYTF.

This chain uses TRBV12-3 or TRBV12-4 with TRBJ2-7; the match to TRBD1 covers 11 bases. The CDR3 totals 16 residues. J lost 7 bases, V lost 6 bases, and 14 bases had no gene match. Written as DNA, the CDR3 is TGTGCCAGCAGAACCGACAGGACAGGGGGCCTGGAGGAGCAGTACTTC. It specifies CASRTDRTGGLEEQYF.

J is TRBJ2-7 and V is TRBV30, with 9 bases matching TRBD2. The V and J ends lost 0 bases and 2 bases, in that order; junction bases with no gene match: 2. This CDR3 region has 14 residues. Per the germline V gene, CDR1 is GTSNPN and CDR2 is SVGIG (reference sequence). The CDR3 is CAWSVGGGAYEQYF. CDR3 sequence (DNA): TGTGCCTGGAGTGTAGGCGGGGGGGCCTACGAGCAGTACTTC.

This clonotype has only a few counts. CDR3 bases: TGTGCCAGCAGCGTGGACTTAAGCTCCTACAATGAGCAGTTCTTC. Its translation is CASSVDLSSYNEQFF. The chain recombines TRBV11-2 with TRBJ2-1, with D tentatively TRBD2 (5 bases). CDR1 and CDR2 (germline): SGHAT, FQNNGV. The CDR3 length is 15 residues. Between the trimmed V and J ends, which lost 5 bases and 0 bases, there was a span of 11 bases. The variable domain in full, completed from reference TRBV11-2 and TRBJ2-1, reads EAGVAQSPRYKIIEKRQSVAFWCNPISGHATLYWYQQILGQGPKLLIQFQNNGVVDDSQLPKDRFSAERLKGVDSTLKIQPAKLEDSAVYLCASSVDLSSYNEQFFGPGTRLTVL.

This clonotype has only a few counts. The J gene is TRBJ2-1, the V gene TRBV7-3, with D hard to call. Trimming removed 4 bases at V and 4 bases at J, with 8 bases between. CDR3 length equals 13 residues. Per the germline V gene, CDR1 is SGHTA and CDR2 is FQGTGA. CDR3: CASSSYVYNEQFF. In DNA form, the CDR3 reads TGTGCCAGCAGCTCATACGTGTACAATGAGCAGTTCTTC.

This clonotype was seen more than once but under ten times. V gene TRBV7-8 combines with J gene TRBJ2-1, with D possibly TRBD2 on 7 matching bases. Germline V gene data show CDR1 as SGHVS and CDR2 as FQNEAQ. Trimming pared 2 bases from V and 8 bases from J, leaving 10 bases between. The length of the CDR3 is 13 residues. CDR3 sequence (DNA): TGTGCCAGCAGCTTATCGGGGGGCCATGAGCAGTTCTTC. It yields the protein CASSLSGGHEQFF.

V usage is TRBV4-3 and J usage is TRBJ1-1, with a possible D match to TRBD1 (6 bases). Trimming took off 0 bases at V and 1 base at J, with 12 bases between the two ends. This CDR3 is built from 16 residues. Germline assignment: CDR1 LGHNA and CDR2 YSLEER. CDR3 region: CASSQDLWGRNTEAFF. The DNA of the CDR3 is TGCGCCAGCAGCCAAGATTTGTGGGGGCGGAACACTGAAGCTTTCTTT.